What follows is one T cell receptor (beta chain) and its context. The antigen is unknown. This is likely a read error, given that the CDR3 carries no conserved phenylalanine or tryptophan at its end. The CDR3 spans 14 residues. Trimming shortened V by 1 base and J by 4 bases, and 9 bases separated the two germline ends. The data derive from a study of blood T cells in healthy people across ages. Study details: The capture of about one barcoded beta molecule per two T cells was achieved by template switching.

Study outcomes and limitations: Higher diversity and more naive CD4+ cells were features of long-lived donors, compared to aged donors.

Sample-barcoded 5' priming and a J-beta primer mix drove a second PCR of about 7 to 12 cycles. TCRdb re-analysed the 5' RACE reads in MiXCR, keeping a single row per CDR3 protein. The top ten hold around 13% of the sample, which has around 990,000 distinct CDR3 sequences, roughly two fifths seen once. J is TRBJ2-3 and V is TRBV12-3 or TRBV12-4, with D unresolved. The specimen sequenced was blood. This receptor was obtained from a man between 18 and 29 years old in good health. CDR3 protein: CASSLGLIADTQYS. CDR3 coding DNA: TGTGCCAGCAGTTTAGGCCTGATCGCAGATACGCAGTATTCT.